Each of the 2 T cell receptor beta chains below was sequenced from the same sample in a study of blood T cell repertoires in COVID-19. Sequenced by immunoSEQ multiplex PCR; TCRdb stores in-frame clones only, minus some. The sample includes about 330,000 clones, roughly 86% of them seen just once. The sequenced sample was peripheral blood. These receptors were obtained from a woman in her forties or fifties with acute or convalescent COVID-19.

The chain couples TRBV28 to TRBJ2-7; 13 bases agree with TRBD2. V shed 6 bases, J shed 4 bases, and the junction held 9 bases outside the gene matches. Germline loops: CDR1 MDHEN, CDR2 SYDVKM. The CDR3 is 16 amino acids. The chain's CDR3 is CASRIQGLAGFYEQYF. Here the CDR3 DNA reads TGTGCCAGCAGGATCCAGGGACTAGCGGGATTTTACGAGCAGTACTTC.

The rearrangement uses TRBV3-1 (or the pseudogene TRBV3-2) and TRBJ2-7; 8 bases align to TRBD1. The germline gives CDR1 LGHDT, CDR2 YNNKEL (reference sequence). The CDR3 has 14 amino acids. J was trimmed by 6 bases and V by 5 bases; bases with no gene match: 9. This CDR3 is CASSLRAGTGEQYF. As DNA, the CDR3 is TGTGCCAGCAGCTTACGGGCCGGGACAGGCGAGCAGTACTTC.